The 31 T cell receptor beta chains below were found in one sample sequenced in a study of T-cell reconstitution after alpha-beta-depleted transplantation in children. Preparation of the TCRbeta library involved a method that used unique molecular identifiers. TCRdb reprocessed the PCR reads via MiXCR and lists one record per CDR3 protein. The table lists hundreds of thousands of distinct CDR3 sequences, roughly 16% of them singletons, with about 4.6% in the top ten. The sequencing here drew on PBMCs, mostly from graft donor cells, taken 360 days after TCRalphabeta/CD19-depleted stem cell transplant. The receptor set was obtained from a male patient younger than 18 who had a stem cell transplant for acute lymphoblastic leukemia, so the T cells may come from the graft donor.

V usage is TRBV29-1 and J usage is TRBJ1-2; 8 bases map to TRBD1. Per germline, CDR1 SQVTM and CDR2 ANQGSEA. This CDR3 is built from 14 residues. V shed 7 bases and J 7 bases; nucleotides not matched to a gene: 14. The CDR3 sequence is CSAPNSRGRSGYTF. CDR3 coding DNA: TGCAGCGCCCCCAACAGCAGGGGGCGAAGTGGCTACACCTTC.

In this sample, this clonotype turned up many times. The CDR3: CASRDRGTDTQYF. CDR3 in DNA: TGTGCCAGCCGGGACAGGGGCACAGATACGCAGTATTTT. The V gene is TRBV6-5, the J gene TRBJ2-3; 9 positions match TRBD1. Trimming took 8 bases from V and 1 from J; bases not matched to a gene: 1. The germline V gene has CDR1 MNHEY and CDR2 SVGAGI. The CDR3 has 13 amino acids.

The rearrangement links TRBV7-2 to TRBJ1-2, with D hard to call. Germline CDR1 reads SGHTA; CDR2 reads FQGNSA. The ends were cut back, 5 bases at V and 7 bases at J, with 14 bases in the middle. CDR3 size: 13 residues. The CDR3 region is CASSRPGGAGYTF. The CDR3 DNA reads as TGTGCCAGCAGCCGGCCGGGTGGAGCTGGCTACACCTTC.

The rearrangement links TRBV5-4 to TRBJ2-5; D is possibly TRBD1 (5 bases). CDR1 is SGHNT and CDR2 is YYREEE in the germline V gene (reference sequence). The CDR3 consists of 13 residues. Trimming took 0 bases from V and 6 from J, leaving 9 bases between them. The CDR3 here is CASSLGGGQTQYF. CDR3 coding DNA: TGTGCCAGCAGCTTGGGGGGCGGACAGACCCAGTACTTC.

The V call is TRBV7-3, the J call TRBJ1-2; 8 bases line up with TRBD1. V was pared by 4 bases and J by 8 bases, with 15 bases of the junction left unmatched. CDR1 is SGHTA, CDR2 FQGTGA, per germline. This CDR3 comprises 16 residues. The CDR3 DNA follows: TGTGCCAGCAGCTCCGGTGCCGGGACAGGCCTGTGGGGCTACACCTTC. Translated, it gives CASSSGAGTGLWGYTF.

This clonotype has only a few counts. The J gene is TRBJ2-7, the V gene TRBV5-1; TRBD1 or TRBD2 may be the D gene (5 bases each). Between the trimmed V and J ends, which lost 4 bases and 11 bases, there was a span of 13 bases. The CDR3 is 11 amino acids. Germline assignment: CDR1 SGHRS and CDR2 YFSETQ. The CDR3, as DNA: TGCGCCAGCAGCGCCGGGGACCCGGAGTACTTC. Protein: CASSAGDPEYF.

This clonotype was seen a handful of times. CDR3 DNA sequence: TGTGCCACCAGCAGAGAACCCCAGGACAGTATGGGCACTGAAGCTTTCTTT. Translation gives CATSREPQDSMGTEAFF. The V gene is TRBV15, the J gene TRBJ1-1, with D perhaps TRBD1 (6 bases). The CDR3 loop spans 17 amino acids. Germline V gene lookup returns CDR1 LNHNV and CDR2 YYDKDF (reference sequence). Trimming stripped 0 bases from V and 4 bases from J, with 18 bases between.

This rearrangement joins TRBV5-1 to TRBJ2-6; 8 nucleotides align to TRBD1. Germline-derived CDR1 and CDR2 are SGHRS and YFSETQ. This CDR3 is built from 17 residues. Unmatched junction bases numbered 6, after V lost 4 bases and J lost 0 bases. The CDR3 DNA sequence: TGCGCCAGCAGCACCGGACAGGGATTCTCTGGGGCCAACGTCCTGACTTTC. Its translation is CASSTGQGFSGANVLTF.

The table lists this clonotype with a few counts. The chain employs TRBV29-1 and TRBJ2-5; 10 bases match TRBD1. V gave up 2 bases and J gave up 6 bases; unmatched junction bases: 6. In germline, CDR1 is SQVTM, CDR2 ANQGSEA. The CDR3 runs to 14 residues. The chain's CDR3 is CSVERTGGRKTQYF. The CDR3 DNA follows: TGCAGCGTTGAAAGGACAGGGGGGAGGAAGACCCAGTACTTC. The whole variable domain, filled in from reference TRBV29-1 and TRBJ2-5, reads SAVISQKPSRDICQRGTSLTIQCQVDSQVTMMFWYRQQPGQSLTLIATANQGSEATYESGFVIDKFPISRPNLTFSTLTVSNMSPEDSSIYLCSVERTGGRKTQYFGPGTRLLVL.

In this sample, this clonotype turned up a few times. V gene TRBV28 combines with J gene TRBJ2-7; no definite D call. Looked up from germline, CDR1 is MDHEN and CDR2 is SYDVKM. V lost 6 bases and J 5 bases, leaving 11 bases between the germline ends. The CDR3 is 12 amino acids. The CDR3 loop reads CASSTYAHEQYF. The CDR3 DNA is TGTGCCAGCAGCACTTATGCCCACGAGCAGTACTTC.

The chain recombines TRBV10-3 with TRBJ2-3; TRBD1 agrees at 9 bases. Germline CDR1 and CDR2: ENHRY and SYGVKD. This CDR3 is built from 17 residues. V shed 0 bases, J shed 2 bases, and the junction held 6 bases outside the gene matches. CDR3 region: CAISESIGTGITDTQYF. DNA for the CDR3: TGTGCCATCAGTGAGTCGATCGGGACAGGGATCACAGATACGCAGTATTTT.

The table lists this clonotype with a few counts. CDR3 region: CASGSHRVSYNEQFF. For the CDR3, the DNA is TGCGCCAGCGGATCCCACAGGGTGTCCTACAATGAGCAGTTCTTC. V gene TRBV4-1 combines with J gene TRBJ2-1; D possibly corresponds to TRBD1 (6 bases). V was shortened by 8 bases and J by 1 base, with 15 bases between the two germline ends. Germline V gene lookup returns CDR1 MGHRA and CDR2 YSYEKL. The CDR3 has 15 amino acids.

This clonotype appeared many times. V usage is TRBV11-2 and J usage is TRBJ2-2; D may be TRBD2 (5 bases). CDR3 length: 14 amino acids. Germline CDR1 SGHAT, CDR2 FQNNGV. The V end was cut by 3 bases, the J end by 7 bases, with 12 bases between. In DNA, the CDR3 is TGTGCCAGCAGCTTTTCCGGGGATGGCGGGGAGCTGTTTTTT. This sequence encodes CASSFSGDGGELFF.

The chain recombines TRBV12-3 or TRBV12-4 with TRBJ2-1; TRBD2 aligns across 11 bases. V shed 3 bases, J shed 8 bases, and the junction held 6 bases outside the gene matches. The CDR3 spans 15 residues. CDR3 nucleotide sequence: TGTGCCAGCAGTTTCCAGACTAGCGGGAAGGATGAGCAGTTCTTC. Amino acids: CASSFQTSGKDEQFF.

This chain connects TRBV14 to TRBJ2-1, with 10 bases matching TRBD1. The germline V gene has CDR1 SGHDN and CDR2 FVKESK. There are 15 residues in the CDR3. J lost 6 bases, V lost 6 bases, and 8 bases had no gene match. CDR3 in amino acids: CASRLGGQGVNEQFF. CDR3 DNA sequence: TGTGCCAGCAGGCTCGGAGGACAGGGGGTCAATGAGCAGTTCTTC.

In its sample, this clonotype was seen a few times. The CDR3 loop is CAGVSGSISYNEQFF. The CDR3 nucleotides are TGTGCCGGAGTAAGCGGGTCAATCTCCTACAATGAGCAGTTCTTC. This sequence joins TRBV2 and TRBJ2-1; D perhaps matches TRBD2 (6 bases). From germline, CDR1 is SNHLY and CDR2 FYNNEI. Trimming took 11 bases from V and 0 from J, leaving 17 bases between them. CDR3 length: 15 amino acids.

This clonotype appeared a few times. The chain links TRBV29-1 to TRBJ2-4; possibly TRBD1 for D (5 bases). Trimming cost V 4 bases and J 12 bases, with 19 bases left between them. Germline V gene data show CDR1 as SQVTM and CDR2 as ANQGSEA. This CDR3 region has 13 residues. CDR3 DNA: TGCAGCGTTGTCGGCAGGGCTTCATTGGGTCAGTACTTC. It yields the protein CSVVGRASLGQYF.

The CDR3 DNA sequence: TGTGCCAGCAGCGCCTGGTTGGAGGGACTCTCCTACAATGAGCAGTTCTTC. It yields the protein CASSAWLEGLSYNEQFF. The rearrangement uses TRBV5-4 and TRBJ2-1; weak D call: TRBD2 (6 bases). CDR3 size: 17 residues. V was pared by 4 bases and J by 0 bases, with 17 bases between. Per the germline V gene, CDR1 is SGHNT and CDR2 is YYREEE (reference sequence). The full variable domain, with the rest looked up from reference TRBV5-4 and TRBJ2-1, is ETGVTQSPTHLIKTRGQQVTLRCSSQSGHNTVSWYQQALGQGPQFIFQYYREEENGRGNFPPRFSGLQFPNYSSELNVNALELDDSALYLCASSAWLEGLSYNEQFFGPGTRLTVL.

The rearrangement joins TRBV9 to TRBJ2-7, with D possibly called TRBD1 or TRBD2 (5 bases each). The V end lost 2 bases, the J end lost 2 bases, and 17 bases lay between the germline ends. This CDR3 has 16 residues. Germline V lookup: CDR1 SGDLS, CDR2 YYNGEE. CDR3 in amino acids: CASSVGPRDQAYEQYF. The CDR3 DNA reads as TGTGCCAGCAGCGTGGGCCCCCGGGACCAGGCCTACGAGCAGTACTTC.

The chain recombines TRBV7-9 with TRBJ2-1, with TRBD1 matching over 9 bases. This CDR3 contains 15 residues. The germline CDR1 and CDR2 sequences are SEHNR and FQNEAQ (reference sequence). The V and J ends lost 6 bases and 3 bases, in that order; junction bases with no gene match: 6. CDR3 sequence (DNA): TGTGCCAGCAGGTTCACAGGGGGCAACTACAATGAGCAGTTCTTC. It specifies CASRFTGGNYNEQFF.

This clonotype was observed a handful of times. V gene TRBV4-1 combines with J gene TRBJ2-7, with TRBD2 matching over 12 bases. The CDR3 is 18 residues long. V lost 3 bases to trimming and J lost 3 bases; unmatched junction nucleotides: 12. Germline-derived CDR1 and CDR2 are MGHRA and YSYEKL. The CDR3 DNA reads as TGCGCCAGCAGCCACACGCCATTGCGACTAGCGGGGGACTACGAGCAGTACTTC. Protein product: CASSHTPLRLAGDYEQYF.

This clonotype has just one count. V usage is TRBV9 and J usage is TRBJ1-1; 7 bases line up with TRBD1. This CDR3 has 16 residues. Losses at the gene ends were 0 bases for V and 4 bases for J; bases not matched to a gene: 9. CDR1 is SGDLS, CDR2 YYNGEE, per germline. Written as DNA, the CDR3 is TGTGCCAGCAGCGTAGTAGACAGGGTGAGCACCACTGAAGCTTTCTTT. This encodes CASSVVDRVSTTEAFF.

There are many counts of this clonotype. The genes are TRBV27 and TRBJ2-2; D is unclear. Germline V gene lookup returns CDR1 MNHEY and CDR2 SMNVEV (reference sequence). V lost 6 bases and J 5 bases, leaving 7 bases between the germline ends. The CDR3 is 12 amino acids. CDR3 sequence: CASRLRTGELFF. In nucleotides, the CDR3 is TGTGCCAGCAGACTCAGGACCGGGGAGCTGTTTTTT.

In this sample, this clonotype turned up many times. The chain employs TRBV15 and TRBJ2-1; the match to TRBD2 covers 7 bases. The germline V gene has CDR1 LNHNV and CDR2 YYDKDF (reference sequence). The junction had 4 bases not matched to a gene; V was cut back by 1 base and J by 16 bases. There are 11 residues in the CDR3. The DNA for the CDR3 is TGTGCCACCAGCAGAGCCGCGGGAGTTTTCTTC. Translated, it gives CATSRAAGVFF.

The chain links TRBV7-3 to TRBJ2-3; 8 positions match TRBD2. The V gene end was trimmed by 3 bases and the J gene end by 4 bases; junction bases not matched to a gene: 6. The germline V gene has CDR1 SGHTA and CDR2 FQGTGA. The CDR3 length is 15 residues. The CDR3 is CASSLSSGTPDTQYF. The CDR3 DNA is TGTGCCAGCAGCTTGAGTAGCGGGACCCCAGATACGCAGTATTTT.

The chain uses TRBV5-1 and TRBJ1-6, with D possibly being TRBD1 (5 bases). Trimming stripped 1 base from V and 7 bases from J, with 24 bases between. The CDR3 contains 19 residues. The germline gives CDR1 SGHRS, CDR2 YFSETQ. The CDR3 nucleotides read TGCGCCAGCAGCTTGAGAGCGTCAGGGACGTGGATCCTCAATTCACCCCTCCACTTT. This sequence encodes CASSLRASGTWILNSPLHF.

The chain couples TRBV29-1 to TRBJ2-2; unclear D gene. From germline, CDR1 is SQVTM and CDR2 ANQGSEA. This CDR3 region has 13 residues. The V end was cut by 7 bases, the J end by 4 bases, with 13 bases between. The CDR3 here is CSGRRIVTGELFF. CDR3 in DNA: TGCAGCGGACGACGTATAGTCACCGGGGAGCTGTTTTTT.

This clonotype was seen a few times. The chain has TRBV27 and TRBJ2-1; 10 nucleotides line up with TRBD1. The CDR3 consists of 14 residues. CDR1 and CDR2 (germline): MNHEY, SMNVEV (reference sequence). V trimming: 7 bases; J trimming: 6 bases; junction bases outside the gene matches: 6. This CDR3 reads CASTEWTGGNEQFF. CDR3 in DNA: TGTGCCAGCACGGAATGGACAGGGGGCAATGAGCAGTTCTTC.

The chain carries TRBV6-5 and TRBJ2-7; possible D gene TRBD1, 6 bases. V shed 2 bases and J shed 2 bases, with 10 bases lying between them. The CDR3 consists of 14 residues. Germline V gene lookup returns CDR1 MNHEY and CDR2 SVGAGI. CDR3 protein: CASSYLDRTYEQYF. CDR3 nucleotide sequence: TGTGCCAGCAGTTACCTTGACAGGACCTACGAGCAGTACTTC.

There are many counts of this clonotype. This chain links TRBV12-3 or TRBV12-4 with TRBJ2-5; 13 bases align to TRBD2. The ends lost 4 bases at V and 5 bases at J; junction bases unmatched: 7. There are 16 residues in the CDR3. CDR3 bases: TGTGCCAGCAGTTCATCCGGGACTAGCGGGACGGAGACCCAGTACTTC. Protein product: CASSSSGTSGTETQYF.

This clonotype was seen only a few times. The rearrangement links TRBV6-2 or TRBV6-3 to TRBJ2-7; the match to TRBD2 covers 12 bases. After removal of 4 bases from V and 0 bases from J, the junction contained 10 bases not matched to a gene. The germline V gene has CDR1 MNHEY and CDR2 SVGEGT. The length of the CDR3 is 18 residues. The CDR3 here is CASSSHLGLAGSSYEQYF. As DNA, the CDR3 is TGTGCCAGCAGTTCCCATCTCGGACTAGCGGGAAGCTCCTACGAGCAGTACTTC.